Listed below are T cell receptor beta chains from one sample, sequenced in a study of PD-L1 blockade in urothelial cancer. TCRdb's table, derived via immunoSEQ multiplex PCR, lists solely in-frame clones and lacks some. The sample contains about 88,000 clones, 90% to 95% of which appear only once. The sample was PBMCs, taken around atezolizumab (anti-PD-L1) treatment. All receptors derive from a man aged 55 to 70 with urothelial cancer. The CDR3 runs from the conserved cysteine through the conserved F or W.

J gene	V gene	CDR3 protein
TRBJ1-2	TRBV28	CASSSLNYGYTF
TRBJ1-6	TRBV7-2	CASSRDSSYNSPLHF
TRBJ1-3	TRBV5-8	CASSGGAYSGNTIYF
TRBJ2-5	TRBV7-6	CASSSRIAGDQETQYF
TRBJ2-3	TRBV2	CASGREGTDTQYF
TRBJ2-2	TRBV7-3	CASSFPARGGHPGELFF
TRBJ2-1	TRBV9	CASSAHGQGADEQFF
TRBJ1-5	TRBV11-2	CASSESTGPNQPQHF
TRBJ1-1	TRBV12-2	CASRVGTPEAFF
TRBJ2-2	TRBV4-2	CASSLEPKTGGTGELFF
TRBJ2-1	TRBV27	CASSTTTSGEFF
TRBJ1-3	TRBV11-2	CASSPRTGGIDTIYF
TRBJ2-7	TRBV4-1	CASSQQGGVHEQYF
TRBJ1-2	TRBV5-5	CASSLDGQGADGYTF
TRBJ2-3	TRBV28	CASSMRSSGRGTDTQYF
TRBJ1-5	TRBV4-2	CASSQSTGGGQPQHF
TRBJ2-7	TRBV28	CASSFGTATEQYF
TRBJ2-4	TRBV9	CASSVNREGNIQYF
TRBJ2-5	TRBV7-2	CASSFPGQGPGTQYF
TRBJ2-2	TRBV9	CASSPQGAGGELFF
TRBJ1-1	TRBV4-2	CASSQSYQGNTEAFF
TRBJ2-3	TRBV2	CASGGGDRNTDTQYF
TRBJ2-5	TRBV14	CASSQVLPQETQYF
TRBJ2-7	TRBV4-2	CASSQDRDYEQYF
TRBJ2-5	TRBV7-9	CASSLLSGRGQETQYF
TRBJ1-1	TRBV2	CAIGQENTEAFF
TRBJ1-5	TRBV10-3	CAISEGTESNQPQHF
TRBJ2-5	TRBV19	CASSLGTSGQETQYF
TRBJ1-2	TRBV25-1	CASRPTANYGYTF
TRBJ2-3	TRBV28	CASGRQGVTDTQYF
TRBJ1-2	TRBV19	CASSQTGQGLYPYGYTF
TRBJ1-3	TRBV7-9	CASSLSQASSGNTIYF
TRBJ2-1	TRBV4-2	CASSTNQRGTYNEQFF
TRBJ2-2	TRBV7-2	CASSLDAGAEELFF
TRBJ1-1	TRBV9	CASSPTGNKYAFF
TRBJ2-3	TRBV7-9	CASSLNRTGRRDTQYF
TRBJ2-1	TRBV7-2	CASSLGLAGGSDEQFF
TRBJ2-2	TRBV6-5	CASSDRARISGELFF
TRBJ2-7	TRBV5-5	CASSGGDGYVQYF
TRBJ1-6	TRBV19	CASSITTGVGSPLHF
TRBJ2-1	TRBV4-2	CASSERGGVKNEQFF
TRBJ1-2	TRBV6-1	CASTPRGRGYTF
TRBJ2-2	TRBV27	CASRRLTGGDIWTGELFF
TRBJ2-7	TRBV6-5	CASSYSAGGYEQYF
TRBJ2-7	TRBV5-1	CASSWRPGQGADEQYF
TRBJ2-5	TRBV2	CASRLAGGGETQYF
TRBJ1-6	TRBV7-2	CASSLQGINNSPLHF
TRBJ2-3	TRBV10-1	CASSHPVPTDTQYF
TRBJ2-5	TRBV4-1	CASSQDQLSGKGAQYF
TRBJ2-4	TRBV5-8	CASSLALGVAKNIQYF
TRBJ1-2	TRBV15	CATSRQGSNYGYTF
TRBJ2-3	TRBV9	CASSLSGGADTQYF
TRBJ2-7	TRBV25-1	CASSEWDISEQYF
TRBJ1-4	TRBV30	CGSRAPATNEKLFF
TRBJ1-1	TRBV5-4	CASSGLFRGSTEAFF